In this sample, the clone carrying this T cell receptor beta chain turned up many times. The germline V gene has CDR1 SGHRS and CDR2 YFSETQ. The CDR3 is made up of 13 amino acids. V gave up 0 bases and J gave up 7 bases, with 10 bases separating them. The data stem from a study of early T cells in non-severe SARS-CoV-2 infection. TCRdb re-called the 5' RACE reads with MiXCR, one entry per CDR3 protein. The table lists about 110,000 distinct CDR3 sequences, 9% to 14% of them singletons. Sequenced sample: whole blood. V and J are TRBV5-1 and TRBJ1-1; D may be TRBD1 (6 bases). This TCR was sampled from an adult who was a healthcare worker with PCR-confirmed SARS-CoV-2 infection or an uninfected control (not recorded which). For the CDR3, the DNA is TGCGCCAGCAGCTTGGGGACAGTCGTTGAAGCTTTCTTT. Translated, it gives CASSLGTVVEAFF. Filled out from reference TRBV5-1 and TRBJ1-1, the complete variable domain reads KAGVTQTPRYLIKTRGQQVTLSCSPISGHRSVSWYQQTPGQGLQFLFEYFSETQRNKGNFPGRFSGRQFSNSRSEMNVSTLELGDSALYLCASSLGTVVEAFFGQGTRLTVV.